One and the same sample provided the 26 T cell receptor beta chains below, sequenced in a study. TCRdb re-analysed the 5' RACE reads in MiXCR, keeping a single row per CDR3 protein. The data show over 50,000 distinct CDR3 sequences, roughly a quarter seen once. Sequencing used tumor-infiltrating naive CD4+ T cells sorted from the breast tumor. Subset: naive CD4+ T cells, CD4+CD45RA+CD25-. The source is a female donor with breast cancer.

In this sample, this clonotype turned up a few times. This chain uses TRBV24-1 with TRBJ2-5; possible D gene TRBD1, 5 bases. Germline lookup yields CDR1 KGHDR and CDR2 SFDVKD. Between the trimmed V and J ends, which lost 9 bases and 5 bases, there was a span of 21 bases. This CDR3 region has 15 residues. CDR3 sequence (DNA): TGTGCCACCGCTCGTGGTGCAGGGTTGGGTGAGACCCAGTACTTC. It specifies CATARGAGLGETQYF.

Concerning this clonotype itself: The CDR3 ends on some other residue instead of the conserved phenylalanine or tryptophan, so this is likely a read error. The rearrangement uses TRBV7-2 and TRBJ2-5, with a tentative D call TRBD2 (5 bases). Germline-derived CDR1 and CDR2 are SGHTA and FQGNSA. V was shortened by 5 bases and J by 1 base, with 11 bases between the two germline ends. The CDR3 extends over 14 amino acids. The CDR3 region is CASSPLGSQETQYL. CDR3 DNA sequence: TGTGCCAGCAGCCCCTTAGGGAGCCAAGAGACCCAGTACCTC.

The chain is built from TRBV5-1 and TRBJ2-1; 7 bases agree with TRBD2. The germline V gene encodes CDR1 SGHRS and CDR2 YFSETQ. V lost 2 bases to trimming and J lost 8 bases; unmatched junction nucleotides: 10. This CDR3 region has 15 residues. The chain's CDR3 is CASSFGGSGDYEQFF. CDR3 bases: TGCGCCAGCAGCTTCGGCGGGAGCGGTGACTATGAGCAGTTCTTC.

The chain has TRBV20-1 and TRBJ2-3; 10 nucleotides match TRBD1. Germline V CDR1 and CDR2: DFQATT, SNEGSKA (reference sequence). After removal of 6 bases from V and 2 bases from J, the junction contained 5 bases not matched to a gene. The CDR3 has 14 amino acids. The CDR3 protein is CSAPGQGNTDTQYF. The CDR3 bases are TGCAGTGCGCCGGGACAGGGGAACACAGATACGCAGTATTTT.

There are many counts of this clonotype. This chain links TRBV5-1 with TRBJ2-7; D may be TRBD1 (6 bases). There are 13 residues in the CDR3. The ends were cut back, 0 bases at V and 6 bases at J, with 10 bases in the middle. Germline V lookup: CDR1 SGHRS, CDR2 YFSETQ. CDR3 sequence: CASSLETGGEQYF. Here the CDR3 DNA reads TGCGCCAGCAGCTTGGAGACAGGCGGCGAGCAGTACTTC.

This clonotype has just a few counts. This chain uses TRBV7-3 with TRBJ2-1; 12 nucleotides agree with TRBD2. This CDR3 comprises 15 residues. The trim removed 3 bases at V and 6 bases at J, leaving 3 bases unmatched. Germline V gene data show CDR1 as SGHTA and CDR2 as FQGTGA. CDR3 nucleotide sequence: TGTGCCAGCAGCTTGACTAGCGGGAGATCCAATGAGCAGTTCTTC. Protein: CASSLTSGRSNEQFF.

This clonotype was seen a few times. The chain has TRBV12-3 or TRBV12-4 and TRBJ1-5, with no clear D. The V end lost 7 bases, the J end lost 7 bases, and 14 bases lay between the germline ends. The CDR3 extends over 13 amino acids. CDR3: CASTLDLGQPQHF. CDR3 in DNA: TGTGCCAGCACTCTGGATCTGGGACAGCCCCAGCATTTT.

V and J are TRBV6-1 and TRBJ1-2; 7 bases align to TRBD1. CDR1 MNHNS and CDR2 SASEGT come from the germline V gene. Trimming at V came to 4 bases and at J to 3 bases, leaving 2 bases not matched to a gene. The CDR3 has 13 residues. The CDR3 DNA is TGTGCCAGCAGTGCCGGGACAGACTATGGCTACACCTTC. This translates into CASSAGTDYGYTF.

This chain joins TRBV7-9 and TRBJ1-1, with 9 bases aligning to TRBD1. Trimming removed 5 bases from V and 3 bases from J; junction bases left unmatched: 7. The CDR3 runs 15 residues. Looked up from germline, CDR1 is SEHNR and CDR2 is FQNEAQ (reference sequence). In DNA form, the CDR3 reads TGTGCCAGCAGCCCGGACAGGGGCCGGGACACTGAAGCTTTCTTT. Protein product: CASSPDRGRDTEAFF.

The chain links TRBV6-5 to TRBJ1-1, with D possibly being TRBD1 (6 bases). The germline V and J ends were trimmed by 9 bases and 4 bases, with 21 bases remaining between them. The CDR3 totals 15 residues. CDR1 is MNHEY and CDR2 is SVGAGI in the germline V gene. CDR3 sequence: CASRRGKRKSTEAFF. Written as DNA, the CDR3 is TGTGCCAGTAGGAGGGGGAAGAGAAAAAGCACTGAAGCTTTCTTT.

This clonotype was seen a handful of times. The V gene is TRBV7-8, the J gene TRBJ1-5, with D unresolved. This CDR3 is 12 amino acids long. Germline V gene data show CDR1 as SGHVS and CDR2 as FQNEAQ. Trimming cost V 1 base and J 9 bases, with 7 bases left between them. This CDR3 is CASSLEGVPQHF. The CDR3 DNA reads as TGTGCCAGCAGCTTAGAAGGAGTGCCCCAGCATTTT.

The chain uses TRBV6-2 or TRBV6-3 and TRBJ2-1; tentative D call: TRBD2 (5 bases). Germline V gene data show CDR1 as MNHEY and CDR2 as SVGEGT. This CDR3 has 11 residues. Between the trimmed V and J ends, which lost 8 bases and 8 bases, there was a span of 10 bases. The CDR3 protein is CASRGYHEQFF. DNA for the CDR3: TGTGCCAGCCGGGGTTACCATGAGCAGTTCTTC.

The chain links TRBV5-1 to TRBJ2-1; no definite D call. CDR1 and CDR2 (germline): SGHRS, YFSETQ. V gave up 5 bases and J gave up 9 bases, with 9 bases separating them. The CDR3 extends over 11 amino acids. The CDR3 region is CASRVGGEQFF. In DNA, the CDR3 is TGCGCCAGCAGGGTCGGCGGTGAGCAGTTCTTC.

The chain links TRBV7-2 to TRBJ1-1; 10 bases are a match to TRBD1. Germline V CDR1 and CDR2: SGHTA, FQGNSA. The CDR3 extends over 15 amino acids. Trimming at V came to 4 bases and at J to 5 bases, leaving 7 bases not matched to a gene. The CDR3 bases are TGTGCCAGCAGCTCCGACAGGGGGCTTTATACTGAAGCTTTCTTT. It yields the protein CASSSDRGLYTEAFF.

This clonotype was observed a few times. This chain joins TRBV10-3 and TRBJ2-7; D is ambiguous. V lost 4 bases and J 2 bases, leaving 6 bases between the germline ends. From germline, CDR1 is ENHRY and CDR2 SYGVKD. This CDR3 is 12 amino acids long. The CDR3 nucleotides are TGTGCCATCAGTGCGCAGGCCTACGAGCAGTACTTC. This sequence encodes CAISAQAYEQYF.

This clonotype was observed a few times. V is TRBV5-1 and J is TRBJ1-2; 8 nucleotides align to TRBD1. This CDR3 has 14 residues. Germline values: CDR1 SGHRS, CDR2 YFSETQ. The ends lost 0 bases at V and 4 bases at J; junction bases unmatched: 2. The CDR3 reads CASSLGQGIYGYTF. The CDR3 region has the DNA TGCGCCAGCAGCTTGGGACAGGGGATCTATGGCTACACCTTC. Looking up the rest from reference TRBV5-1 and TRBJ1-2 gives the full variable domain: KAGVTQTPRYLIKTRGQQVTLSCSPISGHRSVSWYQQTPGQGLQFLFEYFSETQRNKGNFPGRFSGRQFSNSRSEMNVSTLELGDSALYLCASSLGQGIYGYTFGSGTRLTVV.

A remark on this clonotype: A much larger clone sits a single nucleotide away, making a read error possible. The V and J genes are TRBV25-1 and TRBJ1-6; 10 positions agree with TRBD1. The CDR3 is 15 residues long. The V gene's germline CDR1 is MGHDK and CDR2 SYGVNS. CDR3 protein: CASRGDRGYNSPLRF. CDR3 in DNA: TGTGCCAGCAGGGGGGACAGGGGCTATAATTCACCCCTCCGCTTT. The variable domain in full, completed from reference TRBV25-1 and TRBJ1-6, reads EADIYQTPRYLVIGTGKKITLECSQTMGHDKMYWYQQDPGMELHLIHYSYGVNSTEKGDLSSESTVSRIRTEHFPLTLESARPSHTSQYLCASRGDRGYNSPLRFGNGTRLTVT.

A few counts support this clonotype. CDR3 amino acids: CASTRRGAGRGYTF. In DNA form, the CDR3 reads TGTGCCAGCACACGACGGGGGGCAGGGAGGGGCTACACCTTC. V gene TRBV6-1 combines with J gene TRBJ1-2; D possibly corresponds to TRBD1 (6 bases). Germline CDR1 MNHNS, CDR2 SASEGT. Between the trimmed V and J ends, which lost 7 bases and 8 bases, there was a span of 20 bases. The CDR3 has 14 residues.

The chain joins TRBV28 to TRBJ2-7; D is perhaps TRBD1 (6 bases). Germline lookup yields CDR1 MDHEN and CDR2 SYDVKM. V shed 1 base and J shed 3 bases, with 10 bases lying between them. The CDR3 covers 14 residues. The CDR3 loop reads CASSLLQGNYEQYF. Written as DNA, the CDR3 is TGTGCCAGCAGTTTATTACAGGGTAACTACGAGCAGTACTTC.

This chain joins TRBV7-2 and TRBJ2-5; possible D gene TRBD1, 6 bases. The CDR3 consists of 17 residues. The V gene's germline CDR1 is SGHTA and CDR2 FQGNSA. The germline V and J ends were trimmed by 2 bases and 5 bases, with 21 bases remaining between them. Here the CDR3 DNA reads TGTGCCAGCAGCTTAACAGGGCTCCCCCGCGGGCATGAGACCCAGTACTTC. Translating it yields CASSLTGLPRGHETQYF.

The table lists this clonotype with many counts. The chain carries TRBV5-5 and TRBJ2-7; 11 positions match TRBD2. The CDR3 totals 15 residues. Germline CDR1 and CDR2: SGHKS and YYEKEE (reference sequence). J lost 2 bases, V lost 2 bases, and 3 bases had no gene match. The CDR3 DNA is TGTGCCAGCAGCTTTCCTAGCGGGAGGACCTACGAGCAGTACTTC. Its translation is CASSFPSGRTYEQYF.

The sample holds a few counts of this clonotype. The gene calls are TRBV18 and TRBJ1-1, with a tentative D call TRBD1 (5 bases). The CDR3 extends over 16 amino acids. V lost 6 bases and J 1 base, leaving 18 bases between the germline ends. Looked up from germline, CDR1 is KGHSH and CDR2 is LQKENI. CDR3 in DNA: TGTGCCAGCTCGCCTCTCGGCCCAGGGCCGAACACTGAAGCTTTCTTT. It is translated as CASSPLGPGPNTEAFF. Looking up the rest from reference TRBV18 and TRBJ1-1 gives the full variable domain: NAGVMQNPRHLVRRRGQEARLRCSPMKGHSHVYWYRQLPEEGLKFMVYLQKENIIDESGMPKERFSAEFPKEGPSILRIQQVVRGDSAAYFCASSPLGPGPNTEAFFGQGTRLTVV.

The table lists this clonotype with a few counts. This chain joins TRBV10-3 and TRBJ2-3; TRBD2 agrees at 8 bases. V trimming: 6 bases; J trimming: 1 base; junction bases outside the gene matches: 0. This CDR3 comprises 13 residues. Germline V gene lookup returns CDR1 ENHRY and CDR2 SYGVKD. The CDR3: CAIRREGTDTQYF. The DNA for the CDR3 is TGTGCCATCAGGCGGGAGGGCACAGATACGCAGTATTTT.

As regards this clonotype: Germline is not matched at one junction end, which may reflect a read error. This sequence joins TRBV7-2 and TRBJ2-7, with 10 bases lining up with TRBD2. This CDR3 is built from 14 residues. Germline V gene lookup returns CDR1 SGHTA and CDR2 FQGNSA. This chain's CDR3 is CASSIAGGTYEQYF. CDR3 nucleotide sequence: TGTGCCAGCAGCATAGCGGGAGGTACCTACGAGCAGTACTTC.

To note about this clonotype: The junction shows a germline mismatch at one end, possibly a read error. Here the CDR3 DNA reads TGCGCCAGCGGCTTGGCCGCGGGAGTGCCGACAGAAACGCAGTATTTT. Amino acid sequence: CASGLAAGVPTETQYF. V usage is TRBV5-1 and J usage is TRBJ2-3; 7 nucleotides match TRBD2. In germline, CDR1 is SGHRS, CDR2 YFSETQ. The CDR3 has 16 amino acids.

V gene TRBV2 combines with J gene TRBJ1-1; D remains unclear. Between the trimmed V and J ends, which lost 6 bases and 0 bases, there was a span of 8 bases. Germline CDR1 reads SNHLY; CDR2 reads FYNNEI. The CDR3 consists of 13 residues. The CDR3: CASRVQVNTEAFF. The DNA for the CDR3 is TGTGCCAGCAGGGTTCAGGTGAACACTGAAGCTTTCTTT. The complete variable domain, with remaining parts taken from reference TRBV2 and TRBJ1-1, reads EPEVTQTPSHQVTQMGQEVILRCVPISNHLYFYWYRQILGQKVEFLVSFYNNEISEKSEIFDDQFSVERPDGSNFTLKIRSTKLEDSAMYFCASRVQVNTEAFFGQGTRLTVV.